Following are 28 T cell receptor beta chains from one sample sequenced in a study of blood T cell repertoires in COVID-19. The data were produced by immunoSEQ multiplex PCR, yet TCRdb's version contains in-frame clones alone and is incomplete. The data show fewer than 200,000 clones, 70% to 85% seen once. The source material was peripheral blood. The receptors originated from a human donor in a cohort sampled during active COVID-19.

V usage is TRBV19 and J usage is TRBJ2-7; maybe TRBD1 (6 bases). Trimming took 5 bases from V and 5 from J, leaving 16 bases between them. CDR1 LNHDA and CDR2 SQIVND come from the germline V gene (reference sequence). The CDR3 covers 14 residues. DNA for the CDR3: TGTGCCAGTAGTGTCGGGACACTCGTCCACGAGCAGTACTTC. Translation gives CASSVGTLVHEQYF. Based on the CDR3 plus reference TRBV19 and TRBJ2-7, the full variable domain is DGGITQSPKYLFRKEGQNVTLSCEQNLNHDAMYWYRQDPGQGLRLIYYSQIVNDFQKGDIAEGYSVSREKKESFPLTVTSAQKNPTAFYLCASSVGTLVHEQYFGPGTRLTVT.

Written as DNA, the CDR3 is TGTGCCAGCAGCTCGATGACAGGCAACCGAGACTATGGCTACACCTTC. Protein sequence: CASSSMTGNRDYGYTF. This rearrangement joins TRBV7-2 to TRBJ1-2; tentative D call: TRBD1 (6 bases). V was pared by 4 bases and J by 3 bases, with 18 bases between. The CDR3 covers 16 residues. CDR1 SGHTA and CDR2 FQGNSA come from the germline V gene.

J is TRBJ2-2 and V is TRBV27; D may be TRBD1 (8 bases). The CDR3 runs to 19 residues. CDR1 and CDR2 (germline): MNHEY, SMNVEV (reference sequence). Trimming cost V 4 bases and J 0 bases, with 21 bases left between them. In nucleotides, the CDR3 is TGTGCCAGCAGTTGGGGGGGGGTCCCAGGGGGCCCGAACACCGGGGAGCTGTTTTTT. Its translation is CASSWGGVPGGPNTGELFF.

V is TRBV29-1 and J is TRBJ2-5, with D possibly being TRBD2 (6 bases). Germline V gene data show CDR1 as SQVTM and CDR2 as ANQGSEA. This CDR3 contains 14 residues. V was trimmed by 6 bases and J by 4 bases, leaving 18 bases between them. CDR3 protein: CSVTETAGLETQYF. In DNA, the CDR3 is TGCAGCGTCACAGAGACGGCGGGATTAGAGACCCAGTACTTC.

The chain is built from TRBV6-5 and TRBJ1-5, with TRBD1 as a possible D gene (6 bases). Germline-derived CDR1 and CDR2 are MNHEY and SVGAGI. The CDR3 totals 15 residues. Trimming removed 7 bases at V and 4 bases at J, with 17 bases between. Written as DNA, the CDR3 is TGTGCCAGCAAAGATAGGGGGTGGGGTAATCAGCCCCAGCATTTT. This sequence encodes CASKDRGWGNQPQHF.

V usage is TRBV10-3 and J usage is TRBJ2-1, with 7 positions matching TRBD1. CDR1 and CDR2 from the germline V gene are ENHRY and SYGVKD. Trimming removed 11 bases from V and 7 bases from J; junction bases left unmatched: 5. The CDR3 extends over 11 amino acids. CDR3 in amino acids: CASEQGNEQFF. The CDR3 DNA follows: TGTGCCTCCGAACAGGGGAATGAGCAGTTCTTC.

This sequence joins TRBV3-1 (or the pseudogene TRBV3-2) and TRBJ1-5; D not resolved. The CDR3 consists of 17 residues. The V gene lost 0 bases and the J gene lost 8 bases, with 20 bases spanning the gap. CDR1 and CDR2 (germline): LGHDT, YNNKEL (reference sequence). The CDR3 sequence is CASSQEFPTDVREPQHF. DNA of the CDR3: TGTGCCAGCAGCCAAGAATTCCCAACGGATGTGAGGGAGCCCCAGCATTTT.

This chain uses TRBV30 with TRBJ2-1, with TRBD2 as a possible D gene (6 bases). V shed 1 base and J shed 0 bases, with 10 bases lying between them. Germline lookup yields CDR1 GTSNPN and CDR2 SVGIG (reference sequence). This CDR3 has 15 residues. The CDR3 protein is CAWSAGSSSYNEQFF. CDR3 nucleotide sequence: TGTGCCTGGAGTGCCGGGAGCAGCTCCTACAATGAGCAGTTCTTC. The entire variable domain, with the rest obtained from reference TRBV30 and TRBJ2-1, is as follows: SQTIHQWPATLVQPVGSPLSLECTVEGTSNPNLYWYRQAAGRGLQLLFYSVGIGQISSEVPQNLSASRPQDRQFILSSKKLLLSDSGFYLCAWSAGSSSYNEQFFGPGTRLTVL.

The chain is built from TRBV6-5 and TRBJ1-2; D remains unclear. Germline CDR1 and CDR2: MNHEY and SVGAGI. The ends were cut back, 6 bases at V and 5 bases at J, with 13 bases in the middle. The CDR3 totals 13 residues. CDR3 sequence: CASSLDIRYGYTF. Written as DNA, the CDR3 is TGTGCCAGCAGCCTCGACATAAGATATGGCTACACCTTC.

The rearrangement joins TRBV3-1 (or the pseudogene TRBV3-2) to TRBJ2-3; a weak D match, TRBD2 (6 bases). Trimming removed 4 bases at V and 0 bases at J, with 11 bases between. The CDR3 covers 15 residues. Germline V CDR1 and CDR2: LGHDT, YNNKEL (reference sequence). CDR3 in DNA: TGTGCCAGCAGCCTGGCGGGAACTAGCACAGATACGCAGTATTTT. This encodes CASSLAGTSTDTQYF.

Here the CDR3 DNA reads TGCGCCAGCAGCCAGACTAACCAAGGAAGAGGTGAGCAGTTCTTC. Protein: CASSQTNQGRGEQFF. The rearrangement joins TRBV5-1 to TRBJ2-1; D perhaps matches TRBD2 (5 bases). Deletions cut 4 bases from V and 9 bases from J, with 20 bases between. This CDR3 spans 15 amino acids. Germline V gene sequence: CDR1 SGHRS, CDR2 YFSETQ.

This chain links TRBV7-9 with TRBJ1-5; TRBD1 is a possible D gene (5 bases). Looked up from germline, CDR1 is SEHNR and CDR2 is FQNEAQ (reference sequence). The CDR3 is made up of 15 amino acids. Trimming left V 6 bases short and J 3 bases short, with 15 bases between. CDR3 nucleotide sequence: TGTGCCAGCAGTCAAGGCGGGGGTATCAATCAGCCCCAGCATTTT. Protein product: CASSQGGGINQPQHF.

J is TRBJ2-7 and V is TRBV5-1, with 7 bases aligning to TRBD1. The trim removed 6 bases at V and 0 bases at J, leaving 6 bases unmatched. The CDR3 consists of 14 residues. Germline V CDR1 and CDR2: SGHRS, YFSETQ. DNA of the CDR3: TGCGCCAGCAAGCCCGGGACAGTCTCCTACGAGCAGTACTTC. It is translated as CASKPGTVSYEQYF.

The rearrangement joins TRBV4-1 to TRBJ2-7, with TRBD1 identical over 9 bases. The V gene end was trimmed by 4 bases and the J gene end by 1 base; junction bases not matched to a gene: 8. Germline V gene lookup returns CDR1 MGHRA and CDR2 YSYEKL. The CDR3 length is 16 residues. This CDR3 reads CASSLPGTGLSYEQYF. The CDR3 DNA reads TGCGCCAGCAGCCTTCCCGGGACAGGGCTTTCCTACGAGCAGTACTTC.

The chain joins TRBV7-5 to TRBJ1-1; the D segment call TRBD1 is taken from the table without a DNA check. TRBV7-5 is recorded as a pseudogene. The CDR3 loop spans 15 amino acids. CDR3 amino acids: CVRSVRTGRNTEAFF. CDR3 bases: TGTGTCAGAAGCGTAAGGACAGGGAGGAACACTGAAGCTTTCTTT.

The chain employs TRBV24-1 and TRBJ1-1; possible D gene TRBD1, 5 bases. The germline V gene encodes CDR1 KGHDR and CDR2 SFDVKD. The CDR3 contains 16 residues. The V end was cut by 2 bases, the J end by 0 bases, with 12 bases between. The DNA for the CDR3 is TGTGCCACCAGTGATTCGGAAAAGGGGCTGAACACTGAAGCTTTCTTT. Translating it yields CATSDSEKGLNTEAFF.

The genes are TRBV6-5 and TRBJ2-5; possibly TRBD2 for D (6 bases). Germline CDR1 and CDR2: MNHEY and SVGAGI. Trimming removed 6 bases from V and 1 base from J, with 12 bases in between. This CDR3 is built from 14 residues. The CDR3 DNA reads TGTGCCAGCAGAAGTTCCGGGGGCCAAGAGACCCAGTACTTC. Amino acids: CASRSSGGQETQYF.

This clone was recorded only once. The V call is TRBV27, the J call TRBJ1-1; 7 bases are shared with TRBD1. Germline values: CDR1 MNHEY, CDR2 SMNVEV (reference sequence). The CDR3 length is 15 residues. Trimming took 5 bases from V and 4 from J; bases not matched to a gene: 10. The DNA for the CDR3 is TGTGCCAGCAGTGCCCAGACAGGGTATGGCACTGAAGCTTTCTTT. This translates into CASSAQTGYGTEAFF.

The rearrangement links TRBV5-1 to TRBJ2-7; D is unclear. CDR1 and CDR2 (germline): SGHRS, YFSETQ. V lost 2 bases, J lost 4 bases, and 16 bases lay in between. The CDR3 contains 15 residues. CDR3 in DNA: TGCGCCAGCAGCTTAACCGGCGGCTCTCTGTACGAGCAGTACTTC. Residues: CASSLTGGSLYEQYF.

The genes are TRBV5-1 and TRBJ2-2; 12 bases match TRBD2. Trimming took 1 base from V and 5 from J; bases not matched to a gene: 0. CDR1 SGHRS and CDR2 YFSETQ come from the germline V gene. CDR3 length: 15 amino acids. The CDR3 loop is CASSLTSGGTGELFF. DNA for the CDR3: TGCGCCAGCAGCTTGACTAGCGGGGGGACCGGGGAGCTGTTTTTT.

The J gene is TRBJ2-7, the V gene TRBV4-2; tentatively, D is TRBD2 (5 bases). CDR3 length: 14 amino acids. CDR1 is LGHNA and CDR2 is YNFKEQ in the germline V gene. The V gene lost 0 bases and the J gene lost 4 bases, with 10 bases spanning the gap. CDR3 DNA: TGTGCCAGCAGCCAAGAGCGACGGGAATACGAGCAGTACTTC. Translation: CASSQERREYEQYF.

The chain carries TRBV18 and TRBJ2-7; TRBD1 might be the D (6 bases). Trimming took 5 bases from V and 0 from J, leaving 17 bases between them. CDR1 and CDR2 from the germline V gene are KGHSH and LQKENI. The CDR3 spans 16 residues. DNA of the CDR3: TGTGCCAGCTCAAGCACACAGGGATCTGGCTCCTACGAGCAGTACTTC. Amino acid sequence: CASSSTQGSGSYEQYF.

Details on this clone: Other DNA sequences from this sample encode an identical CDR3 as well. The rearrangement uses TRBV5-4 and TRBJ1-1; TRBD1 agrees at 7 bases. CDR1 and CDR2 (germline): SGHNT, YYREEE (reference sequence). This CDR3 contains 14 residues. V dropped 2 bases and J dropped 1; count of bases not matched to a gene: 2. CDR3 region: CASSLGGGNTEAFF. The CDR3 region has the DNA TGTGCCAGCAGCTTAGGGGGCGGGAACACTGAAGCTTTCTTT. Using reference TRBV5-4 and TRBJ1-1 for the parts outside the CDR3, the full variable domain is ETGVTQSPTHLIKTRGQQVTLRCSSQSGHNTVSWYQQALGQGPQFIFQYYREEENGRGNFPPRFSGLQFPNYSSELNVNALELDDSALYLCASSLGGGNTEAFFGQGTRLTVV.

The chain uses TRBV9 and TRBJ2-3; 12 positions match TRBD2. This CDR3 comprises 19 residues. Germline loops: CDR1 SGDLS, CDR2 YYNGEE. Trimming at V came to 3 bases and at J to 0 bases, leaving 11 bases not matched to a gene. CDR3 DNA: TGTGCCAGCAGCGCGACCCATTCTAGCGGGGGGGCTAGCACAGATACGCAGTATTTT. It specifies CASSATHSSGGASTDTQYF. The whole variable domain, remainder taken from reference TRBV9 and TRBJ2-3, is DSGVTQTPKHLITATGQRVTLRCSPRSGDLSVYWYQQSLDQGLQFLIQYYNGEERAKGNILERFSAQQFPDLHSELNLSSLELGDSALYFCASSATHSSGGASTDTQYFGPGTRLTVL.

This clone was recorded a few times. CDR3 in DNA: TGTGCCAGCCGTCCAAACCAGGGGATCAATCAGCCCCAGCATTTT. It specifies CASRPNQGINQPQHF. The chain uses TRBV7-9 and TRBJ1-5; tentatively, D is TRBD1 (6 bases). CDR1 and CDR2 from the germline V gene are SEHNR and FQNEAQ (reference sequence). This CDR3 has 15 residues. V was cut by 8 bases and J by 3 bases, with 17 bases left in between.

This chain joins TRBV5-4 and TRBJ1-1, with D possibly being TRBD1 (5 bases). The germline CDR1 and CDR2 sequences are SGHNT and YYREEE (reference sequence). The germline V and J ends were trimmed by 4 bases and 1 base, with 8 bases remaining between them. The CDR3 length is 13 residues. CDR3 nucleotides: TGTGCCAGCAGCCCGGACAAGAACACTGAAGCTTTCTTT. It encodes CASSPDKNTEAFF.

V gene TRBV12-3 or TRBV12-4 combines with J gene TRBJ2-7, with D possibly matching TRBD1 (6 bases). The CDR3 totals 12 residues. The ends were cut back, 5 bases at V and 6 bases at J, with 11 bases in the middle. CDR3 loop: CASSPTGIEQYF. CDR3 sequence (DNA): TGTGCCAGCAGTCCGACAGGTATCGAGCAGTACTTC.

This chain uses TRBV12-3 or TRBV12-4 with TRBJ1-2, with 7 bases matching TRBD1. The junction had 5 bases not matched to a gene; V was cut back by 6 bases and J by 4 bases. This CDR3 spans 13 amino acids. CDR3 DNA sequence: TGTGCCAGCAGCTCGGGACAGTCCTATGGCTACACCTTC. It translates to CASSSGQSYGYTF.